This TCR beta chain came from a study of blood T cells in healthy people across ages. This clonotype occurred a few times. Primers used in a second PCR of roughly 7 to 12 cycles were a sample-barcoded 5' primer and a J-beta primer mix. TCRdb reprocessed the 5' RACE reads with MiXCR, giving one entry per CDR3 protein. The sample carries almost 550,000 distinct CDR3 sequences, around 24% recorded once. CDR1 and CDR2 from the germline V gene are PRHDT and FYEKMQ (reference sequence). The CDR3 contains 17 residues. V gave up 5 bases and J gave up 3 bases; unmatched junction bases: 15. Samples each yielded at least 5.5 micrograms of total RNA. This sample was also put to use in a study of T cells of mothers and their children.

The specimen sequenced was blood. J is TRBJ2-5 and V is TRBV13; TRBD2 matches at 7 bases. This receptor was identified in a boy aged 10-17 years in good health. CDR3 nucleotide sequence: TGTGCCAGCAGCCCCGAGGCGCCTAGCGGAGCGGAAGAGACCCAGTACTTC. Protein product: CASSPEAPSGAEETQYF.